The sequence of this T cell receptor (beta chain) was determined in a study of T-cell memory formation after mild COVID-19. Study information: TCR clusters mostly belonged to single donors.

This CDR3 comprises 19 residues. Trimming at V came to 6 bases and at J to 0 bases, leaving 17 bases not matched to a gene. The germline V gene encodes CDR1 ENHRY and CDR2 SYGVKD. Study-level results: Clones that got smaller from day 15 to 85 had even CD4/CD8, while clones growing later tipped toward CD4+. Pre-infection memory held some responding clones, suggesting pre-existing cross-reactive T cells responded. Contracting CD4+ clones lay largely in CM and EM, with CD8+ ones residing in EMRA.

Using its own MiXCR run on the 5' RACE reads, TCRdb lists one record per CDR3 protein. The top ten clones hold around 29% of a sample with over 60,000 distinct CDR3 sequences, roughly a sixth of them seen once. This clonotype showed up just a few times. Its antigen is still unknown. The J gene is TRBJ2-1, the V gene TRBV10-3, with 7 bases fitting TRBD2. The source of this sequence is an adult woman who had mild COVID-19 (a few samples of this study predate the infection). Cell type and time point are not known. The material sequenced was PBMCs or a T cell subset sorted from them (not recorded which). This chain's CDR3 is CAIRPEASLAVSSYNEQFF. The DNA of the CDR3 is TGTGCCATCAGACCGGAGGCGAGCCTAGCGGTGAGCTCCTACAATGAGCAGTTCTTC.